The next 32 T cell receptor beta chains were all read from a single sample in a study of cytomegalovirus exposure and HLA in healthy donors. With 60 Vbeta and 13 Jbeta primers, the PCR was carried out. TCRdb's table, derived via immunoSEQ multiplex PCR, lists solely in-frame clones and lacks some. The sample shows about 98,000 clones, around 86% of them seen only once. Sequenced: PBMCs. The receptors stem from a female donor in good health and CMV-seropositive.

The chain couples TRBV12-5 to TRBJ1-1; no firm D call. The CDR3 has 14 residues. V dropped 3 bases and J dropped 0 bases, with 8 bases sitting between them. CDR1 and CDR2 (germline): LGHNT, FRNRAP. CDR3 loop: CASGFGMMNTEAFF. CDR3 DNA: TGTGCTAGTGGTTTCGGGATGATGAACACTGAAGCTTTCTTT.

The gene calls are TRBV15 and TRBJ2-7; 10 bases map to TRBD1. CDR1 is LNHNV and CDR2 is YYDKDF in the germline V gene (reference sequence). V shed 2 bases, J shed 2 bases, and the junction held 15 bases outside the gene matches. The CDR3 runs to 19 residues. CDR3 sequence: CATSRMPPGTGEQTYEQYF. The CDR3, as DNA: TGTGCCACCAGCAGAATGCCTCCCGGGACAGGGGAACAAACCTACGAGCAGTACTTC.

The J gene is TRBJ2-3, the V gene TRBV27, with a weak D call TRBD1 (6 bases). Germline V CDR1 and CDR2: MNHEY, SMNVEV (reference sequence). Trimming cost V 8 bases and J 6 bases, with 9 bases left between them. The CDR3 totals 11 residues. DNA for the CDR3: TGTGCCAGCCTCGACAGGGATACGCAGTATTTT. Its translation: CASLDRDTQYF.

This chain links TRBV29-1 with TRBJ1-1, with TRBD1 matching 7 bases. Germline V gene sequence: CDR1 SQVTM, CDR2 ANQGSEA. The CDR3 sequence is 16 residues long. J was trimmed by 0 bases and V by 4 bases; bases with no gene match: 11. The CDR3 spells CSVVPVGQILNTEAFF. The CDR3 nucleotides are TGCAGCGTTGTTCCCGTGGGACAGATATTGAACACTGAAGCTTTCTTT.

The CDR3 nucleotides read TGTGCCAGCCGCGACGGGACAGGGGCCCCGAACACTGAAGCTTTCTTT. This sequence encodes CASRDGTGAPNTEAFF. V usage is TRBV2 and J usage is TRBJ1-1, with 10 bases lining up with TRBD1. Germline V gene data show CDR1 as SNHLY and CDR2 as FYNNEI. The CDR3 is 16 amino acids. V lost 8 bases to trimming and J lost 1 base; unmatched junction nucleotides: 10.

This clone showed up just once. J is TRBJ1-2 and V is TRBV6-1; TRBD1 matches at 7 bases. V gave up 7 bases and J gave up 1 base; unmatched junction bases: 6. The CDR3 sequence is 14 residues long. Germline V CDR1 and CDR2: MNHNS, SASEGT. In DNA form, the CDR3 reads TGTGCCAGCACCACGACAGGGAATAACTATGGCTACACCTTC. As protein: CASTTTGNNYGYTF.

This chain links TRBV5-1 with TRBJ2-6, with D possibly matching TRBD1 (6 bases). The CDR3 length is 18 residues. The germline V gene encodes CDR1 SGHRS and CDR2 YFSETQ. Trimming cost V 6 bases and J 0 bases, with 19 bases left between them. The CDR3 protein is CASNPAGQISSGANVLTF. Written as DNA, the CDR3 is TGCGCCAGCAACCCGGCCGGACAGATTAGCTCTGGGGCCAACGTCCTGACTTTC.

This clone appeared a single time. The chain joins TRBV5-1 to TRBJ1-1; TRBD1 aligns across 7 bases. Germline V CDR1 and CDR2: SGHRS, YFSETQ. The J segment lost 6 bases and the V segment lost 1 base, leaving 12 bases of the junction unmatched. The CDR3 loop spans 16 amino acids. The CDR3 DNA is TGCGCCAGCAGCTTGACCTTTGGACAGGCAGGCGCTGAAGCTTTCTTT. Translation gives CASSLTFGQAGAEAFF.

The gene calls are TRBV5-6 and TRBJ1-6; 8 bases line up with TRBD1. The V and J ends lost 0 bases and 10 bases, in that order; junction bases with no gene match: 9. The CDR3 totals 16 residues. CDR1 and CDR2 (germline): SGHDT, YYEEEE. Here the CDR3 reads CASSLAFQGAGSPLHF. In DNA form, the CDR3 reads TGTGCCAGCAGCTTGGCATTTCAGGGGGCAGGATCACCCCTCCACTTT.

The rearrangement uses TRBV19 and TRBJ2-2; 8 bases match TRBD1. Germline assignment: CDR1 LNHDA and CDR2 SQIVND (reference sequence). The length of the CDR3 is 14 residues. J was trimmed by 5 bases and V by 3 bases; bases with no gene match: 2. CDR3 residues: CASSIRGQTGELFF. For the CDR3, the DNA is TGTGCCAGTAGTATCAGGGGGCAGACCGGGGAGCTGTTTTTT. Based on the CDR3 plus reference TRBV19 and TRBJ2-2, the full variable domain is DGGITQSPKYLFRKEGQNVTLSCEQNLNHDAMYWYRQDPGQGLRLIYYSQIVNDFQKGDIAEGYSVSREKKESFPLTVTSAQKNPTAFYLCASSIRGQTGELFFGEGSRLTVL.

The chain recombines TRBV7-9 with TRBJ2-3; no reliable D call. The germline V gene encodes CDR1 SEHNR and CDR2 FQNEAQ (reference sequence). The V gene lost 4 bases and the J gene lost 6 bases, with 2 bases spanning the gap. The CDR3 spans 10 residues. The CDR3 reads CASSSDTQYF. The DNA of the CDR3 is TGTGCCAGCAGCTCGGATACGCAGTATTTT.

This clone has only a few counts. J is TRBJ1-1 and V is TRBV27, with 12 nucleotides matching TRBD1. With 4 bases clipped from V and 3 bases from J, the junction kept 9 bases outside the gene matches. Germline V gene lookup returns CDR1 MNHEY and CDR2 SMNVEV (reference sequence). The CDR3 loop spans 17 amino acids. CDR3 in amino acids: CASSSTGTGGLYTEAFF. The CDR3 DNA reads TGTGCCAGCAGTTCAACCGGGACAGGGGGCTTGTACACTGAAGCTTTCTTT.

This clone is a singleton in its sample. The chain combines TRBV6-5 with TRBJ1-2; D might be TRBD1 (6 bases). From germline, CDR1 is MNHEY and CDR2 SVGAGI. This CDR3 has 14 amino acids. V dropped 4 bases and J dropped 8 bases, with 17 bases sitting between them. CDR3 in DNA: TGTGCCAGCAGTTTACCCGGACAGAGTCGAGGCTACACCTTC. Its translation is CASSLPGQSRGYTF.

The rearrangement links TRBV5-1 to TRBJ2-5, with a tentative D call TRBD1 (7 bases). The J call may be mistaken, given a closer DNA end match to TRBJ2-7. Germline V gene sequence: CDR1 SGHRS, CDR2 YFSETQ. This CDR3 comprises 14 residues. The CDR3 here is CASSPGGGPYEQYF. The DNA of the CDR3 is TGCGCCAGCAGCCCAGGGGGAGGACCCTACGAGCAGTACTTC.

This clone has only one observation. The chain combines TRBV4-1 with TRBJ2-3; 8 positions match TRBD1. The CDR3 runs 15 residues. Germline V gives CDR1 MGHRA, CDR2 YSYEKL. Trimming removed 3 bases from V and 1 base from J; junction bases left unmatched: 3. In DNA, the CDR3 is TGCGCCAGCAGCCAGCCGACAGGGGGCACAGATACGCAGTATTTT. Encoded protein: CASSQPTGGTDTQYF.

V gene TRBV5-6 combines with J gene TRBJ1-1; D is perhaps TRBD1 (6 bases). The CDR3 runs 16 residues. The V end lost 0 bases, the J end lost 5 bases, and 17 bases lay between the germline ends. Germline V gene lookup returns CDR1 SGHDT and CDR2 YYEEEE. As DNA, the CDR3 is TGTGCCAGCAGCTTGGCATCAGGGGCCATGGGGACTGAAGCTTTCTTT. This encodes CASSLASGAMGTEAFF.

This chain uses TRBV4-1 with TRBJ2-6; TRBD2 is a possible D gene (6 bases). Germline assignment: CDR1 MGHRA and CDR2 YSYEKL. The CDR3 consists of 16 residues. Trimming left V 0 bases short and J 0 bases short, with 6 bases between. The DNA of the CDR3 is TGCGCCAGCAGCCAAGAGCGGGGCTCTGGGGCCAACGTCCTGACTTTC. Translation gives CASSQERGSGANVLTF.

The V gene is TRBV7-9, the J gene TRBJ1-1, with 7 bases lining up with TRBD1. The CDR3 covers 14 residues. Germline V CDR1 and CDR2: SEHNR, FQNEAQ (reference sequence). The junction had 8 bases not matched to a gene; V was cut back by 5 bases and J by 5 bases. CDR3 sequence reads: CASSLTGVGTEAFF. The CDR3 coding sequence is TGTGCCAGCAGCCTTACAGGGGTAGGAACTGAAGCTTTCTTT. The full variable domain, in which reference TRBV7-9 and TRBJ1-1 provide the parts outside the CDR3, is DTGVSQNPRHKITKRGQNVTFRCDPISEHNRLYWYRQTLGQGPEFLTYFQNEAQLEKSRLLSDRFSAERPKGSFSTLEIQRTEQGDSAMYLCASSLTGVGTEAFFGQGTRLTVV.

This clone has a handful of counts. The chain combines TRBV4-1 with TRBJ2-7; perhaps TRBD1 as D (6 bases). V was cut by 5 bases and J by 2 bases, with 10 bases left in between. This CDR3 contains 13 residues. The V gene's germline CDR1 is MGHRA and CDR2 YSYEKL. The CDR3 sequence is CASSWTATYEQYF. CDR3 DNA sequence: TGCGCCAGCAGCTGGACAGCCACCTACGAGCAGTACTTC.

The chain joins TRBV10-1 to TRBJ2-7, with TRBD1 matching over 8 bases. The CDR3 runs 13 residues. CDR1 is WNHNN and CDR2 is SYGVQD in the germline V gene (reference sequence). Germline trimming cut 10 bases from V and 5 bases from J; bases unmatched to any gene: 10. This CDR3 reads CATSMTGVHEQYF. As DNA, the CDR3 is TGCGCCACCTCCATGACAGGGGTTCACGAGCAGTACTTC.

The rearrangement uses TRBV6-5 and TRBJ1-2; TRBD1 aligns across 8 bases. Germline V gene sequence: CDR1 MNHEY, CDR2 SVGAGI. This CDR3 is built from 14 residues. V shed 6 bases, J shed 7 bases, and the junction held 10 bases outside the gene matches. The CDR3 DNA reads TGTGCCAGCAGGGGTGGACAGGGAAGGGCTGGCTACACCTTC. Its protein product is CASRGGQGRAGYTF.

J is TRBJ2-3 and V is TRBV5-4; 8 nucleotides match TRBD2. There are 15 residues in the CDR3. Germline CDR1 reads SGHNT; CDR2 reads YYREEE (reference sequence). With 4 bases clipped from V and 2 bases from J, the junction kept 6 bases outside the gene matches. The CDR3: CASSIAGSLTDTQYF. The CDR3 DNA sequence: TGTGCCAGCAGCATAGCGGGGAGCCTCACAGATACGCAGTATTTT.

V usage is TRBV19 and J usage is TRBJ2-3, with TRBD2 matching over 13 bases. This CDR3 is 14 amino acids long. The V gene end was trimmed by 6 bases and the J gene end by 4 bases; junction bases not matched to a gene: 1. Germline V gene sequence: CDR1 LNHDA, CDR2 SQIVND (reference sequence). The CDR3 loop is CASSGLAGADTQYF. CDR3 DNA: TGTGCCAGTAGCGGACTAGCGGGAGCAGATACGCAGTATTTT.

V is TRBV6-5 and J is TRBJ1-1; the D is unclear. The V end was cut by 0 bases, the J end by 6 bases, with 17 bases between. This CDR3 spans 16 amino acids. Germline V lookup: CDR1 MNHEY, CDR2 SVGAGI. In nucleotides, the CDR3 is TGTGCCAGCAGTTACTCGGGCCCACTTGGGCGCGCTGAAGCTTTCTTT. The encoded protein is CASSYSGPLGRAEAFF.

The gene calls are TRBV6-1 and TRBJ2-4, with 8 bases identical to TRBD1. The junction had 5 bases not matched to a gene; V was cut back by 1 base and J by 0 bases. CDR3 size: 17 residues. The V gene's germline CDR1 is MNHNS and CDR2 SASEGT. The CDR3, as DNA: TGTGCCAGCAGTGAAGGGACAGGGCCCCTAGCCAAAAACATTCAGTACTTC. Translating it yields CASSEGTGPLAKNIQYF.

The chain is built from TRBV5-6 and TRBJ2-4; 9 bases align to TRBD2. CDR1 and CDR2 from the germline V gene are SGHDT and YYEEEE. The CDR3 spans 18 residues. V shed 7 bases, J shed 2 bases, and the junction held 16 bases outside the gene matches. The CDR3 sequence is CASSPGLREGWSKNIQYF. The CDR3 DNA sequence: TGTGCCAGCTCCCCCGGTTTGCGGGAGGGCTGGTCCAAAAACATTCAGTACTTC.

The V gene is TRBV10-3, the J gene TRBJ1-2; D is unresolved. Germline CDR1 ENHRY, CDR2 SYGVKD. V lost 6 bases and J lost 6, with 14 bases in between. CDR3 length: 13 amino acids. CDR3 bases: TGTGCCATCAGGGGCCTGATGCAGGATGGCTACACCTTC. Its protein product is CAIRGLMQDGYTF.

This chain uses TRBV5-4 with TRBJ2-7; the D is unclear. This CDR3 comprises 14 residues. Germline V lookup: CDR1 SGHNT, CDR2 YYREEE (reference sequence). The V end was cut by 0 bases, the J end by 3 bases, with 10 bases between. DNA of the CDR3: TGTGCCAGCAGCTTGGCCAACAGAGACTACGAGCAGTACTTC. The encoded protein is CASSLANRDYEQYF.

The chain has TRBV7-9 and TRBJ2-7; 9 bases fit TRBD1. The CDR3 spans 15 residues. After removal of 3 bases from V and 2 bases from J, the junction contained 5 bases not matched to a gene. Germline CDR1 and CDR2: SEHNR and FQNEAQ (reference sequence). The CDR3 DNA is TGTGCCAGCAGCTTCGGGACAGGGCGGACCTACGAGCAGTACTTC. Its translation is CASSFGTGRTYEQYF.

The genes are TRBV28 and TRBJ2-1; weak D call: TRBD2 (6 bases). In germline, CDR1 is MDHEN, CDR2 SYDVKM. This CDR3 comprises 12 residues. With 2 bases removed from V and 7 bases from J, the gap between germline ends came to 6 bases. In DNA form, the CDR3 reads TGTGCCAGCAGTTTAGGGGGGAATGAGCAGTTCTTC. This translates into CASSLGGNEQFF.

This chain links TRBV7-2 with TRBJ2-1, with TRBD2 as a possible D gene (5 bases). The CDR3 is 15 residues long. V was cut by 5 bases and J by 4 bases, with 15 bases left in between. Germline CDR1 and CDR2: SGHTA and FQGNSA. In DNA form, the CDR3 reads TGTGCCAGCAGCCAAGCCGAGGGCTGGTACAATGAGCAGTTCTTC. It is translated as CASSQAEGWYNEQFF.

The chain combines TRBV6-6 with TRBJ2-7, with D perhaps matching TRBD1 (5 bases). The CDR3 has 15 amino acids. In germline, CDR1 is MNHNY, CDR2 SVGAGI (reference sequence). The V and J ends lost 2 bases and 0 bases respectively, with 11 bases between them. The CDR3 here is CASSYPGLSSYEQYF. DNA of the CDR3: TGTGCCAGCAGTTACCCAGGGTTGAGCTCCTACGAGCAGTACTTC.